Each of the 31 T cell receptor beta chains below was sequenced from the same sample in a study of blood T cell repertoires in COVID-19. The repertoire was sequenced with immunoSEQ multiplex PCR; TCRdb's copy has only in-frame clones and lacks some. The data hold about 210,000 clones, with 65% to 85% observed a single time. Sequencing used peripheral blood. The receptors originated from a woman between 45 and 60 years old with acute or convalescent COVID-19.

The rearrangement uses TRBV3-1 (or the pseudogene TRBV3-2) and TRBJ2-7; 7 bases line up with TRBD1. The germline V gene has CDR1 LGHDT and CDR2 YNNKEL (reference sequence). After removal of 1 base from V and 9 bases from J, the junction contained 12 bases not matched to a gene. The CDR3 extends over 15 amino acids. In DNA, the CDR3 is TGTGCCAGCAGCCAAGGGGACAGAGTGCCCCTGGGGCAGTACTTC. Its translation: CASSQGDRVPLGQYF.

This chain joins TRBV10-1 and TRBJ2-1; the match to TRBD2 covers 7 bases. The length of the CDR3 is 15 residues. V gave up 8 bases and J gave up 4 bases; unmatched junction bases: 11. CDR1 is WNHNN, CDR2 SYGVQD, per germline (reference sequence). CDR3 sequence: CASSVAGRIYNEQFF. DNA of the CDR3: TGCGCCAGCTCGGTGGCCGGGAGGATATACAATGAGCAGTTCTTC.

The chain couples TRBV30 to TRBJ2-2; no clear D gene. The germline V gene has CDR1 GTSNPN and CDR2 SVGIG (reference sequence). This CDR3 is 13 amino acids long. Trimming removed 1 base from V and 4 bases from J, with 7 bases in between. CDR3 in amino acids: CAWSEEVTGELFF. CDR3 nucleotides: TGTGCCTGGAGTGAAGAGGTCACCGGGGAGCTGTTTTTT.

V usage is TRBV15 and J usage is TRBJ1-1, with D possibly TRBD1 on 6 matching bases. The CDR3 sequence is 15 residues long. V was shortened by 0 bases and J by 2 bases, with 10 bases between the two germline ends. From germline, CDR1 is LNHNV and CDR2 YYDKDF (reference sequence). As DNA, the CDR3 is TGTGCCACCAGCAGAGAGGACAGATTTAACACTGAAGCTTTCTTT. Its translation is CATSREDRFNTEAFF. Looking up the rest from reference TRBV15 and TRBJ1-1 gives the full variable domain: DAMVIQNPRYQVTQFGKPVTLSCSQTLNHNVMYWYQQKSSQAPKLLFHYYDKDFNNEADTPDNFQSRRPNTSFCFLDIRSPGLGDTAMYLCATSREDRFNTEAFFGQGTRLTVV.

The DNA for the CDR3 is TGCGCCAGCAGCTCCGGGACTGCCACAGATACGCAGTATTTT. As protein: CASSSGTATDTQYF. The V call is TRBV5-1, the J call TRBJ2-3; TRBD2 is a possible D gene (6 bases). This CDR3 contains 14 residues. Germline CDR1 reads SGHRS; CDR2 reads YFSETQ. V was shortened by 3 bases and J by 2 bases, with 10 bases between the two germline ends. The full variable domain, in which reference TRBV5-1 and TRBJ2-3 provide the parts outside the CDR3, is KAGVTQTPRYLIKTRGQQVTLSCSPISGHRSVSWYQQTPGQGLQFLFEYFSETQRNKGNFPGRFSGRQFSNSRSEMNVSTLELGDSALYLCASSSGTATDTQYFGPGTRLTVL.

The V gene is TRBV10-2, the J gene TRBJ2-2; perhaps TRBD1 as D (6 bases). Trimming stripped 4 bases from V and 4 bases from J, with 16 bases between. CDR1 and CDR2 (germline): WSHSY, SAAADI. This CDR3 contains 16 residues. This chain's CDR3 is CASSGESRGPTGELFF. Here the CDR3 DNA reads TGCGCCAGCAGTGGAGAAAGCAGGGGACCCACCGGGGAGCTGTTTTTT.

The DNA for the CDR3 is TGTGCCAGTAGTAGTGTCCAGGGTGGCGAGCAGTACTTC. This gives the protein CASSSVQGGEQYF. This sequence joins TRBV19 and TRBJ2-7; a possible D gene is TRBD1 (5 bases). Germline V CDR1 and CDR2: LNHDA, SQIVND (reference sequence). V was trimmed by 4 bases and J by 6 bases, leaving 13 bases between them. The CDR3 covers 13 residues.

The chain combines TRBV6-6 with TRBJ2-5; 11 bases agree with TRBD2. The CDR3 spans 17 residues. CDR1 is MNHNY and CDR2 is SVGAGI in the germline V gene (reference sequence). V dropped 5 bases and J dropped 4; count of bases not matched to a gene: 12. CDR3 DNA: TGTGCCAGCAGTCCCGGCCTTTCGCTAGCGGGAGGAGAGACCCAGTACTTC. This gives the protein CASSPGLSLAGGETQYF.

The gene calls are TRBV30 and TRBJ1-2; a weak D match, TRBD1 (5 bases). In germline, CDR1 is GTSNPN, CDR2 SVGIG (reference sequence). V gave up 3 bases and J gave up 5 bases, with 16 bases separating them. The CDR3 consists of 14 residues. The CDR3 reads CAWRAGTNSYGYTF. CDR3 DNA: TGTGCCTGGAGGGCAGGGACTAATAGTTATGGCTACACCTTC.

V usage is TRBV29-1 and J usage is TRBJ2-7; 13 bases are a match to TRBD2. This CDR3 contains 14 residues. V was clipped by 6 bases and J by 5 bases; unmatched bases: 7. Germline V CDR1 and CDR2: SQVTM, ANQGSEA. The CDR3 DNA sequence: TGCAGCGTCTCGGGACTAGCGGGACCCGACGAGCAGTACTTC. It encodes CSVSGLAGPDEQYF.

The chain combines TRBV21-1 with TRBJ2-1; no check of the table's D call, TRBD2, against the DNA was made. TRBV21-1 is classified as a pseudogene. The CDR3 contains 17 residues. DNA of the CDR3: TGTGCCAGCAGCAATGTGGCTAGCGGGGTTCCCTACAATGAGCAGTTCTTC. Its protein is CASSNVASGVPYNEQFF.

The J gene is TRBJ1-5, the V gene TRBV5-1, with TRBD1 as a possible D gene (6 bases). The V end lost 1 base, the J end lost 5 bases, and 16 bases lay between the germline ends. This CDR3 has 16 amino acids. CDR1 and CDR2 from the germline V gene are SGHRS and YFSETQ. The CDR3 loop reads CASSLSVGGVHQPQHF. The CDR3, as DNA: TGCGCCAGCAGCTTGAGTGTAGGGGGGGTTCATCAGCCCCAGCATTTT.

CDR3 sequence: CASSLTGFPNQPQHF. CDR3 DNA: TGTGCCAGCAGTTTGACAGGGTTCCCCAATCAGCCCCAGCATTTT. The rearrangement links TRBV28 to TRBJ1-5; TRBD1 aligns across 7 bases. This CDR3 region has 15 residues. The V gene's germline CDR1 is MDHEN and CDR2 SYDVKM. Unmatched junction bases numbered 5, after V lost 3 bases and J lost 3 bases.

The rearrangement links TRBV28 to TRBJ1-1; a weak D match, TRBD1 (6 bases). Germline CDR1 is MDHEN and CDR2 is SYDVKM. The ends were cut back, 6 bases at V and 12 bases at J, with 14 bases in the middle. The CDR3 runs to 11 residues. In DNA form, the CDR3 reads TGTGCCAGCAGCCCTACAGGGAAGCCTTTCTTT. It translates to CASSPTGKPFF.

In DNA, the CDR3 is TGTGCCAGCAGCTCTTTGGACAGGGTGCATGGCTACACCTTC. Translating it yields CASSSLDRVHGYTF. This sequence joins TRBV3-1 (or the pseudogene TRBV3-2) and TRBJ1-2, with TRBD1 matching 8 bases. Unmatched junction bases numbered 8, after V lost 5 bases and J lost 6 bases. The CDR3 is 14 residues long. From germline, CDR1 is LGHDT and CDR2 YNNKEL (reference sequence).

This clone was detected a few times. The chain uses TRBV5-1 and TRBJ1-4; 10 positions match TRBD1. Germline V gene sequence: CDR1 SGHRS, CDR2 YFSETQ. V shed 5 bases, J shed 0 bases, and the junction held 10 bases outside the gene matches. The CDR3 has 18 residues. DNA for the CDR3: TGCGCCAGCAGACCTACAGACAGGGGGCTCTCAACTAATGAAAAACTGTTTTTT. It yields the protein CASRPTDRGLSTNEKLFF.

V is TRBV30 and J is TRBJ1-1; 8 bases line up with TRBD1. This CDR3 region has 16 residues. V shed 2 bases and J 5 bases; nucleotides not matched to a gene: 13. Germline lookup yields CDR1 GTSNPN and CDR2 SVGIG (reference sequence). The CDR3: CAWSSTRTGQGTEAFF. The DNA of the CDR3 is TGTGCCTGGAGTTCAACAAGGACAGGGCAGGGGACTGAAGCTTTCTTT.

This sequence joins TRBV9 and TRBJ2-3, with D possibly TRBD2 on 6 matching bases. The germline CDR1 and CDR2 sequences are SGDLS and YYNGEE. V dropped 3 bases and J dropped 1 base, with 12 bases sitting between them. This CDR3 contains 15 residues. The CDR3 reads CASSARGFGTDTQYF. The CDR3 region has the DNA TGTGCCAGCAGCGCCCGGGGGTTCGGCACAGATACGCAGTATTTT. The full variable domain, rest sourced from reference TRBV9 and TRBJ2-3, is DSGVTQTPKHLITATGQRVTLRCSPRSGDLSVYWYQQSLDQGLQFLIQYYNGEERAKGNILERFSAQQFPDLHSELNLSSLELGDSALYFCASSARGFGTDTQYFGPGTRLTVL.

The V call is TRBV3-1 (or the pseudogene TRBV3-2), the J call TRBJ2-1; D may be TRBD1 (5 bases). The germline V and J ends were trimmed by 5 bases and 4 bases, with 15 bases remaining between them. This CDR3 region has 15 residues. Germline CDR1 reads LGHDT; CDR2 reads YNNKEL (reference sequence). The CDR3 nucleotides are TGTGCCAGCAGCGACACGACAGCTTTTTACAATGAGCAGTTCTTC. This sequence encodes CASSDTTAFYNEQFF.

The chain carries TRBV5-1 and TRBJ2-5; a weak D match, TRBD1 (6 bases). The germline gives CDR1 SGHRS, CDR2 YFSETQ. Trimming removed 2 bases from V and 7 bases from J, with 9 bases in between. There are 12 residues in the CDR3. The CDR3 reads CASSFQQGTQYF. DNA of the CDR3: TGCGCCAGCAGCTTTCAACAGGGGACCCAGTACTTC.

The J gene is TRBJ2-1, the V gene TRBV7-2, with no clear D. The V gene's germline CDR1 is SGHTA and CDR2 FQGNSA. The CDR3 length is 13 residues. Trimming stripped 5 bases from V and 9 bases from J, with 14 bases between. The CDR3 nucleotides are TGTGCCAGCAGCCCTCAGAGGATGGGTGAGCAGTTCTTC. Its translation: CASSPQRMGEQFF.

V and J are TRBV3-1 (or the pseudogene TRBV3-2) and TRBJ1-2, with D perhaps TRBD1 (6 bases). Trimming shortened V by 0 bases and J by 8 bases, and 13 bases separated the two germline ends. CDR3 length: 14 residues. Germline V gene data show CDR1 as LGHDT and CDR2 as YNNKEL (reference sequence). The CDR3 loop reads CASSQDVRGWGYTF. DNA for the CDR3: TGTGCCAGCAGCCAAGATGTAAGGGGGTGGGGCTACACCTTC.

The rearrangement joins TRBV27 to TRBJ1-3; no clear D. V shed 6 bases and J shed 0 bases, with 15 bases lying between them. The CDR3 is made up of 16 amino acids. In germline, CDR1 is MNHEY, CDR2 SMNVEV (reference sequence). CDR3 nucleotide sequence: TGTGCCAGCAGCCGTAAGGCGGCCTCCTCTGGAAACACCATATATTTT. Its protein is CASSRKAASSGNTIYF.

This chain uses TRBV5-1 with TRBJ2-3, with 8 bases identical to TRBD2. CDR1 and CDR2 (germline): SGHRS, YFSETQ. V shed 5 bases and J 5 bases; nucleotides not matched to a gene: 10. This CDR3 is 15 amino acids long. CDR3 coding DNA: TGCGCCAGCAGTACTCGCACGGGAGGGCAAGATACGCAGTATTTT. Encoded protein: CASSTRTGGQDTQYF.

J is TRBJ1-1 and V is TRBV18; D unclear. V shed 2 bases and J shed 2 bases, with 9 bases lying between them. The CDR3 has 14 amino acids. The germline CDR1 and CDR2 sequences are KGHSH and LQKENI. The CDR3 DNA is TGTGCCAGCTCACCAACGTCAACAAACACTGAAGCTTTCTTT. Its protein product is CASSPTSTNTEAFF.

The chain couples TRBV6-5 to TRBJ2-7, with TRBD2 as a possible D gene (6 bases). In germline, CDR1 is MNHEY, CDR2 SVGAGI. The CDR3 spans 14 residues. Trimming stripped 6 bases from V and 0 bases from J, with 12 bases between. DNA of the CDR3: TGTGCCAGCAGATCCGGGACTCACTCCTACGAGCAGTACTTC. This encodes CASRSGTHSYEQYF.

The chain is built from TRBV29-1 and TRBJ2-5, with 9 bases matching TRBD1. Looked up from germline, CDR1 is SQVTM and CDR2 is ANQGSEA. The CDR3 runs to 15 residues. The junction had 8 bases not matched to a gene; V was cut back by 5 bases and J by 1 base. For the CDR3, the DNA is TGCAGCGTTCAAGGACAGGGGCGATTCCAAGAGACCCAGTACTTC. Translating gives CSVQGQGRFQETQYF.

J is TRBJ1-2 and V is TRBV21-1. TRBV21-1 is designated a pseudogene. This CDR3 spans 14 amino acids. The CDR3 bases are TGTGCCAGCAGCAAAATAACTCTCCTCTATGGCTACACCTTC. Translation: CASSKITLLYGYTF.

The V and J genes are TRBV27 and TRBJ2-2; D unresolved. Trimming stripped 3 bases from V and 6 bases from J, with 5 bases between. This CDR3 comprises 12 residues. The germline CDR1 and CDR2 sequences are MNHEY and SMNVEV (reference sequence). The CDR3 DNA follows: TGTGCCAGCAGTTTCTCCGCCGGGGAGCTGTTTTTT. Residues: CASSFSAGELFF.

This chain uses TRBV20-1 with TRBJ1-6; perhaps TRBD1 as D (5 bases). Germline values: CDR1 DFQATT, CDR2 SNEGSKA (reference sequence). CDR3 size: 14 residues. V was trimmed by 3 bases and J by 6 bases, leaving 12 bases between them. CDR3 protein: CSASKQDANSPLHF. Here the CDR3 DNA reads TGCAGTGCTAGTAAACAGGACGCTAATTCACCCCTCCACTTT.

This clone has at least ten counts. This chain uses TRBV19 with TRBJ2-3; D is unresolved. Germline CDR1 reads LNHDA; CDR2 reads SQIVND (reference sequence). The CDR3 covers 11 residues. Between the trimmed V and J ends, which lost 9 bases and 1 base, there was a span of 5 bases. The CDR3 spells CASQGTDTQYF. In nucleotides, the CDR3 is TGTGCCAGCCAGGGCACAGATACGCAGTATTTT.